This T cell receptor (beta chain) came from a study of blood T cell repertoires in COVID-19. Overall study: The cDNA or gDNA used as material had been derived from T cells, B-cell-depleted T cells, or PBMCs.

Using immunoSEQ multiplex PCR, the repertoire was profiled, and TCRdb retains in-frame clones only, with some absent. Seen here are around 120,000 clones, 80% observed once, and the top ten hold 25%. Sequenced sample: peripheral blood. The source is a human donor in a cohort sampled during active COVID-19.

CDR3 DNA sequence: TGTGCCAGCAAGTTTCAGGGTTGGGCACCCCTCCACTTT. It is translated as CASKFQGWAPLHF. The chain has TRBV12-3 or TRBV12-4 and TRBJ1-6; the D gene is possibly TRBD1 (5 bases). This CDR3 is 13 amino acids long. Between the trimmed V and J ends, which lost 7 bases and 11 bases, there was a span of 15 bases.